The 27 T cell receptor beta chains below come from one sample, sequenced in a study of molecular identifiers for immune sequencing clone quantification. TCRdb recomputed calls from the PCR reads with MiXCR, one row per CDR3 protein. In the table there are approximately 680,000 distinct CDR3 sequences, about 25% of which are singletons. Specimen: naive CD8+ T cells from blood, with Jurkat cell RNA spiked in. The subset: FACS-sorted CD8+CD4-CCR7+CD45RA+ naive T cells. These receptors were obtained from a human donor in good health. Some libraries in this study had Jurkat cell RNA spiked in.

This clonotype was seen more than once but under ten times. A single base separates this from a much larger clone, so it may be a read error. The CDR3: CASSYTRGYEQYF. The CDR3 DNA follows: TGTGCCAGCAGTTACACGAGGGGTTACGAGCAGTACTTC. The chain has TRBV6-5 and TRBJ2-7, with D perhaps given as TRBD1 or TRBD2 (5 bases each). The CDR3 length is 13 residues. The germline gives CDR1 MNHEY, CDR2 SVGAGI. Trimming pared 2 bases from V and 4 bases from J, leaving 9 bases between.

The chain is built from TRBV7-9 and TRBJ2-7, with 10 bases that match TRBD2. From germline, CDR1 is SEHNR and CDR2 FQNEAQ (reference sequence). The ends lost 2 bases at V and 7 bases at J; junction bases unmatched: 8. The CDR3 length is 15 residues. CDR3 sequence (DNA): TGTGCCAGCAGCTTATGGACTAGCGGACAGGAGGAGCAGTACTTC. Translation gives CASSLWTSGQEEQYF.

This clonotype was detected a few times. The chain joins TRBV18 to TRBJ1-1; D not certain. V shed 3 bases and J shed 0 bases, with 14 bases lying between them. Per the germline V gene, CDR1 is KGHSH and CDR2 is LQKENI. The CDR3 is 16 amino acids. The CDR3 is CASSPRILGLNTEAFF. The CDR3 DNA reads TGTGCCAGCTCACCTCGAATCTTGGGCTTGAACACTGAAGCTTTCTTT.

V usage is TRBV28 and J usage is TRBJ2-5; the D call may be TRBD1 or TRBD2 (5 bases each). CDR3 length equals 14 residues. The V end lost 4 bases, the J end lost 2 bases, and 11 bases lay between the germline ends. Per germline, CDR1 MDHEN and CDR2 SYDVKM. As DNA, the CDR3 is TGTGCCAGCAGTTCGGGACCGGTGCAAGAGACCCAGTACTTC. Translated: CASSSGPVQETQYF.

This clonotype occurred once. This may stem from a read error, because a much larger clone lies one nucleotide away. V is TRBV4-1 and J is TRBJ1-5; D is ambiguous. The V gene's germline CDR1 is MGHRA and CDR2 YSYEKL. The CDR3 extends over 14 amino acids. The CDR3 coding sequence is TGCGCCAGCAACCAAGTGACGGGGAATCAGCCCCAGCATTTT. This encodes CASNQVTGNQPQHF.

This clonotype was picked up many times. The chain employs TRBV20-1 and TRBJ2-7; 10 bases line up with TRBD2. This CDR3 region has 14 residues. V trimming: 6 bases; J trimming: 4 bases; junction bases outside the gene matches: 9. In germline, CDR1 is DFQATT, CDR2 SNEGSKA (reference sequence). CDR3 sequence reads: CSAKGPSGSYEQYF. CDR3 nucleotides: TGCAGTGCCAAGGGGCCTAGCGGGAGTTACGAGCAGTACTTC.

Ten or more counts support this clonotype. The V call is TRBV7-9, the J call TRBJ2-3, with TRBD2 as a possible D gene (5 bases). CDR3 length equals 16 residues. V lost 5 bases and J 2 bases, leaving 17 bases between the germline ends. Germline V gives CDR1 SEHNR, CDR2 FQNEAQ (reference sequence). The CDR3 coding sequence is TGTGCCAGCAGCGTCCCGGGATCCGATTTCACAGATACGCAGTATTTT. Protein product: CASSVPGSDFTDTQYF.

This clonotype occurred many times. CDR3 loop: CASSQALRSGNTIYF. The DNA of the CDR3 is TGCGCCAGCAGCCAAGCACTACGCTCTGGAAACACCATATATTTT. V gene TRBV4-3 combines with J gene TRBJ1-3, with D unclear. This CDR3 has 15 residues. CDR1 and CDR2 from the germline V gene are LGHNA and YSLEER. V was trimmed by 1 base and J by 0 bases, leaving 7 bases between them.

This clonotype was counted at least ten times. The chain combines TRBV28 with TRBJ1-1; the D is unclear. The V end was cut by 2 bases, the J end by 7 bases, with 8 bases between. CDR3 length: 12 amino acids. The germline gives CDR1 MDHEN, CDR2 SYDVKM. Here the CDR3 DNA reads TGTGCCAGCAGTTTAAGGTACCTTGAAGCTTTCTTT. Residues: CASSLRYLEAFF.

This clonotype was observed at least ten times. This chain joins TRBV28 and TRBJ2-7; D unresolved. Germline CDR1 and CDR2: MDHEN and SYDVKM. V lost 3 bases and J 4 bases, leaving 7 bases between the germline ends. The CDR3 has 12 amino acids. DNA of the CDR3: TGTGCCAGCAGTTTCAACAGATACGAGCAGTACTTC. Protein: CASSFNRYEQYF.

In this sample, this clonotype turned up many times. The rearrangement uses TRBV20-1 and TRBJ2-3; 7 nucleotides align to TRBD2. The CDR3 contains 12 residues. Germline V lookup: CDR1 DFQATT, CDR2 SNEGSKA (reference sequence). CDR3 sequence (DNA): TGCAGCGGGGGGTTAGGCACAGATACGCAGTATTTT. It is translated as CSGGLGTDTQYF.

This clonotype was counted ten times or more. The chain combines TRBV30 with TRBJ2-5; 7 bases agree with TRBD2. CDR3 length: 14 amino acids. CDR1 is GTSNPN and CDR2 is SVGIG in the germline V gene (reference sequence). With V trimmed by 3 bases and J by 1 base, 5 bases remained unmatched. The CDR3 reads CAWREAGVQETQYF. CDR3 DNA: TGTGCCTGGAGGGAGGCGGGGGTCCAAGAGACCCAGTACTTC.

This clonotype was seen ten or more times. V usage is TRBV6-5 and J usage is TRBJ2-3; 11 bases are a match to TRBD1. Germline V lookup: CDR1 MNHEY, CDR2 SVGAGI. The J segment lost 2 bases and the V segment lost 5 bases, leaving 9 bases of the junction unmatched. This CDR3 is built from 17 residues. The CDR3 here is CASSVPGQGVVTDTQYF. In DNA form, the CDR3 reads TGTGCCAGCAGTGTACCGGGACAGGGGGTTGTCACAGATACGCAGTATTTT.

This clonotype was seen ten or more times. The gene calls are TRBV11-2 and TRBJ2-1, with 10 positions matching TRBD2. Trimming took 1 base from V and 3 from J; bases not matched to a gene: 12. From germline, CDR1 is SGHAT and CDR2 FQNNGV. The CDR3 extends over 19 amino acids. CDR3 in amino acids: CASSLVAFSGGALYNEQFF. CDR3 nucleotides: TGTGCCAGCAGCTTAGTTGCCTTCAGCGGGGGGGCCCTCTACAATGAGCAGTTCTTC.

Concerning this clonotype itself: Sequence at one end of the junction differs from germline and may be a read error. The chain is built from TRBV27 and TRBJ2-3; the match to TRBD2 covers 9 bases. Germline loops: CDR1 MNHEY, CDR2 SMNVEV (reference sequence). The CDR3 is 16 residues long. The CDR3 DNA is TGTGCCAGCAGTCCCGGGACTAGCCACGGAACAGATACGCGGTATTTT. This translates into CASSPGTSHGTDTRYF.

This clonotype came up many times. The CDR3 loop reads CASSPSWGNQPQHF. CDR3 DNA sequence: TGCGCCAGCAGCCCGTCTTGGGGCAATCAGCCCCAGCATTTT. This rearrangement joins TRBV4-3 to TRBJ1-5; no clear D gene. Trimming took off 4 bases at V and 2 bases at J, with 9 bases between the two ends. The CDR3 spans 14 residues. Per germline, CDR1 LGHNA and CDR2 YSLEER.

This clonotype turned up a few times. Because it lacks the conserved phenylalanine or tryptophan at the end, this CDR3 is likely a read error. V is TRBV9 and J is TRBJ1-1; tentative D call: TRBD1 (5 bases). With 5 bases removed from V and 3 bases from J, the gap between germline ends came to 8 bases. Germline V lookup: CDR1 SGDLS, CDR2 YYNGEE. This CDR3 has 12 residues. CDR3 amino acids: CASSGGDTEAFL. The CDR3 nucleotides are TGTGCCAGCAGTGGGGGGGACACTGAAGCTTTCCTT.

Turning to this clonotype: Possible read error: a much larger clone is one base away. This chain's CDR3 is CASSPPSVGTAEPQYF. The CDR3 DNA is TGTGCCAGTAGCCCCCCAAGCGTGGGGACAGCAGAGCCCCAGTACTTC. The rearrangement joins TRBV19 to TRBJ2-5; 7 positions match TRBD1. The CDR3 totals 16 residues. Germline V CDR1 and CDR2: LNHDA, SQIVND (reference sequence).

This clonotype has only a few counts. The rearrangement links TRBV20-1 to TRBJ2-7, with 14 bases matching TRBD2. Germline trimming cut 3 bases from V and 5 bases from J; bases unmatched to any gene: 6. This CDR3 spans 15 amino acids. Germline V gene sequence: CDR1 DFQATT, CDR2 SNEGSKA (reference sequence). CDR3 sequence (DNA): TGCAGTGCTAGGGGACTAGCGGGAGTAATCCACGAGCAGTACTTC. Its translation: CSARGLAGVIHEQYF.

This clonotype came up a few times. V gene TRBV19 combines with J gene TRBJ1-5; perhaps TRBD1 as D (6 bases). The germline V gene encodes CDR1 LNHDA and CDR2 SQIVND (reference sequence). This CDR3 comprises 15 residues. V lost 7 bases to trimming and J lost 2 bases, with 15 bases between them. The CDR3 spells CASTIGAGGNQPQHF. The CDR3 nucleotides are TGTGCCAGTACGATAGGTGCAGGGGGCAATCAGCCCCAGCATTTT.

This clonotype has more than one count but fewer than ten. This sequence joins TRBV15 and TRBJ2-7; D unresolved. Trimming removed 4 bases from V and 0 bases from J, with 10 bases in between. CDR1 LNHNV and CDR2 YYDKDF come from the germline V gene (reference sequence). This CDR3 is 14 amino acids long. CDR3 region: CATSTRTASYEQYF. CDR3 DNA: TGTGCCACCAGCACCAGGACGGCCTCCTACGAGCAGTACTTC.

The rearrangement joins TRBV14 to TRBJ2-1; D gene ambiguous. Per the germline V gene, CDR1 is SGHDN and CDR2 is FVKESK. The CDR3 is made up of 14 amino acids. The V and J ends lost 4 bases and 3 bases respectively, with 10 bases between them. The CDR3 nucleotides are TGTGCCAGCAGCCGCCTGGACCTCTACAATGAGCAGTTCTTC. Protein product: CASSRLDLYNEQFF.

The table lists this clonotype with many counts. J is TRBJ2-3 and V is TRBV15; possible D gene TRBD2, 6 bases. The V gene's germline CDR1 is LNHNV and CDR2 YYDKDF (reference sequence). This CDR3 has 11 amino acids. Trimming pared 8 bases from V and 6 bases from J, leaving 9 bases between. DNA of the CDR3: TGTGCCACCCGGGGGATCGATACGCAGTATTTT. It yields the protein CATRGIDTQYF. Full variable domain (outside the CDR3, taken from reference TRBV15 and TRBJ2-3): DAMVIQNPRYQVTQFGKPVTLSCSQTLNHNVMYWYQQKSSQAPKLLFHYYDKDFNNEADTPDNFQSRRPNTSFCFLDIRSPGLGDTAMYLCATRGIDTQYFGPGTRLTVL.

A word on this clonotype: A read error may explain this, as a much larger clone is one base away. CDR3 in DNA: TGCGCCAGCAGCCAAGAATGGAGGCGCTCTGGAAACCCCATATATTTT. It codes for CASSQEWRRSGNPIYF. V and J are TRBV4-3 and TRBJ1-3; D is uncertain. Germline V gives CDR1 LGHNA, CDR2 YSLEER. This CDR3 has 16 residues.

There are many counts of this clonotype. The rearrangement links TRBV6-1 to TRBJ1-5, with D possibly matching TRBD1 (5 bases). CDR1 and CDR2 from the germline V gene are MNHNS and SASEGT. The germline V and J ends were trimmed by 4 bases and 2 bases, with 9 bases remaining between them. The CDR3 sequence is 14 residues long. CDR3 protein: CASSGGTGNQPQHF. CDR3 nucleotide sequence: TGTGCCAGCAGTGGTGGGACGGGCAATCAGCCCCAGCATTTT.

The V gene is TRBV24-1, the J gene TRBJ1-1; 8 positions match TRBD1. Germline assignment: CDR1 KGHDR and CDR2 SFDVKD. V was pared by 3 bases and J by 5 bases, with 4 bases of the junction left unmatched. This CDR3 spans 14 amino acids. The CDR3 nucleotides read TGTGCCACCAGTGATGGACAGGGCAGAACTGAAGCTTTCTTT. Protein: CATSDGQGRTEAFF.

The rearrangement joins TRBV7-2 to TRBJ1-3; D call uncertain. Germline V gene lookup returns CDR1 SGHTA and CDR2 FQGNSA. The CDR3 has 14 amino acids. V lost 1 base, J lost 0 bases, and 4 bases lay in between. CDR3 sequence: CASSLEPSGNTIYF. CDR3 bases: TGTGCCAGCAGCTTAGAACCCTCTGGAAACACCATATATTTT.